This note documents a single T cell receptor (beta chain) sequence. The germline V gene encodes CDR1 MGHDK and CDR2 SYGVNS. The CDR3 covers 12 residues. V shed 8 bases, J shed 3 bases, and the junction held 1 base outside the gene matches. Assay: immunoSEQ multiplex PCR; the TCRdb copy retains only in-frame clones and omits some. The sample holds 150,000 or so clones, about 94% seen once. The sample is drawn from a study of T cell responses to AZD1222 COVID-19 vaccine. About the research overall: Researchers grouped second doses given at about 4 or about 12 weeks into one pool.

The chain combines TRBV25-1 with TRBJ1-1; TRBD1 matches 9 bases. The sample in question was peripheral blood, obtained on day 0 of AZD1222 vaccination. The receptor was derived from an adult in good health. CDR3 nucleotide sequence: TGTGCCAGCGGGGACAGGGACACTGAAGCTTTCTTT. It encodes CASGDRDTEAFF.